This T cell receptor (beta chain) was recovered during a study of blood T cell repertoires in COVID-19 (dated by TCRdb to 2019 to 2021). Describing the broader study: Collaborator samples came from the United States, Italy and Spain and covered acute and convalescent phases of COVID-19. Deeply sampled blood TCRbeta repertoires from subjects exposed to, actively infected with, or recovered from COVID-19 were included in the dataset. Where HLA class I and class II types were available, the types were taken from metadata supplied by the sample provider, not from assay-based typing. A de-identified subject ID, COVID-19 status, age in years and sex were almost always included in the sample metadata. Samples came from the ongoing ImmuneRACE study (first 160 participants) plus 1,254 subjects from 6 global collaborators. The repertoires were released in a freely available public database intended as a resource for research on the immune response to SARS-CoV-2. The material from the prospective study consisted of cDNA or gDNA derived from T cells, B-cell-depleted T cells, or PBMCs.

Comment on this clone: Its antigen remains unidentified. Nothing much larger sits one base from this clone, and base qualities are not available.

CDR1 and CDR2, per the germline V gene, are MDHEN and SYDVKM. Inclusive of the bounding cysteine and phenylalanine, the CDR3 is 11 residues long. This entry keeps only the CDR3 DNA: 33 bases, framed from base 1. V was cut back by 7 bases and J by 3 bases, leaving a gap of 7 bases between them. The investigation overall reported the following: Clinical and demographic metadata were provided uncurated, with the amount varying by source and participant.

TCRbeta CDR3 regions were amplified from genomic DNA using the immunoSEQ Assay, a bias-controlled multiplex PCR. Per the original workflow: Nucleated cell counts per sample were estimated from amplification of reference gene primers within the assay. Sequence reads were collapsed and filtered to measure the absolute abundance of every unique TCRbeta CDR3 rearrangement. For each sample, productive Simpson clonality was calculated as the square root of Simpson's diversity index over productive rearrangements. Not all clones reach the TCRdb copy of this immuneACCESS table, which keeps in-frame sequences only. Checked studies attribute under half of the gap to unresolved V genes and leave the rest unexplained. From that table come the V and J calls and clone size; the DNA was used to work out D and trimming. In this sample the table shows around 180,000 clones, roughly 75% of which occur a single time. The ten most abundant clones make up around 6.3% of the sample.

Each collaborating institution followed its own protocols to collect whole blood in K2EDTA tubes. For TCRbeta analysis, collaborator samples were shipped as frozen whole blood, as isolated PBMCs, or as DNA extracted from either sample type. This clonotype was obtained from a man aged 65 to 85 with active or convalescent COVID-19. The sequencing sample was made of peripheral blood. Recombination connected TRBV28 to TRBJ2-7; TRBD2 is perhaps the D gene, given 5 matching bases. CDR3 sequence: CASTGIYEQYF. The nucleotides read TGTGCCAGCACGGGAATCTACGAGCAGTACTTC.